These T cell receptor beta chains were read from a single sample in a study of PD-1 blockade in mismatch repair-deficient tumors. Some clones are missing from TCRdb's copy, which holds only in-frame ones; the method was immunoSEQ multiplex PCR. This sample carries under 20,000 clones, around 79% of them seen once, and the ten largest clones take about 1.5%. The sequenced sample was PBMCs, obtained 52 weeks after starting pembrolizumab. The receptors were gathered from an adult with mismatch repair-deficient cancer. The CDR3 runs from the conserved cysteine through the conserved F or W. Only part of the rows carry a size: once, few, many, or a class if the clone is expanded.

abundance: once
v_gene: TRBV29-1
CDR3aa: CSVYGGTGGTEAFF

abundance: -
v_gene: TRBV5-1
CDR3aa: CASTPGRSGNQETQYF

abundance: few
v_gene: TRBV28
CDR3aa: CASSRGLPTYEQYF

abundance: -
v_gene: TRBV6-6
CDR3aa: CASSYSGRGETQYF

abundance: -
v_gene: TRBV6-1
CDR3aa: CASSDRTGSTEAFF

abundance: -
v_gene: TRBV7-8
CDR3aa: CASSLGLGTGVSYGYTF

abundance: -
v_gene: TRBV7-9
CDR3aa: CASNVGPGRTGAYEQYF

abundance: few
v_gene: TRBV10-3
CDR3aa: CATGQGNSYEQYF

abundance: -
v_gene: TRBV27
CDR3aa: CASSFRGGEKLFF

abundance: -
v_gene: TRBV6-5
CDR3aa: CASRKTGGTYGYTF

abundance: -
v_gene: TRBV29-1
CDR3aa: CSVRRGPSNEKLFF

abundance: -
v_gene: TRBV27
CDR3aa: CASNLGREQYF